This T cell receptor (beta chain) was sequenced during a study of blood T cell repertoires in COVID-19. The wider study: Samples of COVID-19 (acute and convalescent) were obtained from the United States, Italy and Spain. From T cells, B-cell-depleted T cells, or PBMCs came the material, which was cDNA or gDNA.

V shed 5 bases, J shed 6 bases, and the junction held 4 bases outside the gene matches. CDR3 length equals 13 residues. From germline, CDR1 is SGHAT and CDR2 FQNNGV. Per the authors' pipeline: Amplification with reference gene primers provided the estimates of nucleated cell counts. This table comes from immunoSEQ multiplex PCR, and its TCRdb copy is limited to in-frame clones, with some not included. The D gene and trimming were derived from the DNA, and the V and J assignments and clone size from that table. Of some 50,000 clones in the sample, about four fifths are singletons; the top ten hold more than 8%.

This chain links TRBV11-2 with TRBJ2-1, with 7 nucleotides matching TRBD1. The sequence derives from an elderly woman with acute or convalescent COVID-19. The sequencing sample was made of peripheral blood. CDR3 DNA: TGTGCCAGCAGCATACGGGACAGCAATGAGCAGTTCTTC. This translates into CASSIRDSNEQFF.